This T cell receptor beta chain comes out of a study of blood T cells in healthy people across ages. Combining a sample-barcoded 5' primer with a J-beta primer mix, a second PCR ran for about 7 to 12 cycles. MiXCR, run by TCRdb on the 5' RACE reads, gives a single entry per CDR3 protein. The sample shows around 1,100,000 distinct CDR3 sequences, 35% to 40% of them seen only once. This clonotype was counted between two and nine times. Sequences were obtained from blood. The sequence derives from a man aged 18 to 35 in good health.

The CDR3 nucleotides are TGTGCCATCAGTTTGGACGGCACAGATACGCAGTATTTT. Its protein is CAISLDGTDTQYF. The chain couples TRBV10-3 to TRBJ2-3; no firm D call. From germline, CDR1 is ENHRY and CDR2 SYGVKD. V shed 5 bases and J shed 1 base, with 7 bases lying between them. The CDR3 is 13 amino acids.